The 4 T cell receptor beta chains listed next were all sequenced from one sample in a study of blood T cell repertoires in COVID-19 (TCRdb year 2020). The library relied on the immunoSEQ multiplex PCR assay. TCRdb retrieved this table from immuneACCESS and kept in-frame rearrangements only. Not all clones are present; in checked studies, unresolved V genes account for under half, and no reason is known for the remainder. The sample records 150,000 to 200,000 clones, approximately 80% of which are singletons. Together, the top ten hold roughly 6.7% of the sample. Material for sequencing was peripheral blood. These receptor sequences come from a man in his sixties with acute or convalescent COVID-19.

V and J are TRBV7-9 and TRBJ1-1, with 7 bases aligning to TRBD1. Per the germline V gene, CDR1 is SEHNR and CDR2 is FQNEAQ (reference sequence). The CDR3 has 15 amino acids. The trim removed 5 bases at V and 6 bases at J, leaving 12 bases unmatched. CDR3 in amino acids: CASSHGQEVVAEAFF. The CDR3 nucleotides read TGTGCCAGCAGCCATGGACAGGAGGTGGTTGCTGAAGCTTTCTTT. Supplemented by reference TRBV7-9 and TRBJ1-1, the full variable domain reads DTGVSQNPRHKITKRGQNVTFRCDPISEHNRLYWYRQTLGQGPEFLTYFQNEAQLEKSRLLSDRFSAERPKGSFSTLEIQRTEQGDSAMYLCASSHGQEVVAEAFFGQGTRLTVV.

This clone was detected once. The gene calls are TRBV18 and TRBJ1-6; 7 bases are a match to TRBD1. V lost 4 bases, J lost 7 bases, and 4 bases stayed unmatched. This CDR3 spans 14 amino acids. Germline-derived CDR1 and CDR2 are KGHSH and LQKENI. CDR3 nucleotides: TGTGCCAGCTCACGGGACAGACCAAATTCACCCCTCCACTTT. It codes for CASSRDRPNSPLHF.

This clone was counted between two and nine times. This chain uses TRBV6-1 with TRBJ1-2, with 8 bases identical to TRBD1. CDR3 size: 13 residues. With 6 bases clipped from V and 7 bases from J, the junction kept 7 bases outside the gene matches. The germline V gene encodes CDR1 MNHNS and CDR2 SASEGT. The CDR3, as DNA: TGTGCCAGCAGACAGACAGGGGAAGGTGGCTACACCTTC. It is translated as CASRQTGEGGYTF.

The rearrangement joins TRBV6-1 to TRBJ2-7, with 9 bases lining up with TRBD2. V dropped 5 bases and J dropped 2; count of bases not matched to a gene: 4. This CDR3 contains 14 residues. The V gene's germline CDR1 is MNHNS and CDR2 SASEGT. The CDR3 protein is CASSYTSGPYEQYF. The DNA for the CDR3 is TGTGCCAGCAGTTATACTAGCGGGCCCTACGAGCAGTACTTC.